This TCR beta chain was recovered during a study of T-cell memory formation after mild COVID-19 (dated by TCRdb to about 2021). Looking at the study overall: TCR sequence clusters from the two donors were found to be largely donor specific. T-cell clones expanding and contracting after mild COVID-19 in a couple of donors were tracked by longitudinal TCRalpha and TCRbeta repertoire sequencing. The cohort comprised two young, previously healthy adult volunteers, one female and one male. What the work shows at the level of the full study, not this receptor alone: Contracting CD4+ clones were found mainly in CM and EM memory subsets, while CD8+ clones were enriched in EMRA. The study covered only two mild cases, and larger cohorts including severe cases with pre-infection samples were considered necessary. Whether the second-wave clones peaking on day 37 were SARS-CoV-2 specific was not confirmed. The detection of some responding clones in pre-infection memory suggests that pre-existing cross-reactive memory T cells joined the SARS-CoV-2 response. Clones contracting from day 15 to 85 had balanced CD4/CD8 phenotypes, while a second wave expanding from day 15 to 37 was biased towards CD4+.

PBMCs were isolated by Ficoll-Paque density gradient centrifugation. This sample was sequenced with an Illumina NovaSeq 6000. TCRalpha and TCRbeta cDNA libraries were built by 5'RACE with constant-segment primers, adding sample barcodes and unique molecular identifiers. Trizol reagent was used to extract RNA from every sample. Amplification of the libraries took two PCR steps, and the second step added a second sample barcode plus Illumina TruSeq adapters. Libraries were sequenced on an Illumina NovaSeq with 2 x 150 bp paired-end reads. Per the source publication's procedure: Reads were demultiplexed and collapsed into UMI-guided consensus sequences with migec v1.2.7. With mixcr v2.1.11, UMI consensuses were aligned to TRA and TRB V and J templates and assembled into clonotypes. Clonotypes were classified as expanded or contracted when called significant by both edgeR and NoisET, with noise models trained on biological replicates. edgeR calls used a false discovery rate-adjusted p below 0.01 and a log2 fold-change threshold of 1. PCA with hierarchical clustering of max-normalized trajectories of the 1000 most abundant clonotypes was used as exploratory dynamics analysis. The CD4 or CD8 phenotype of responding clones was assigned using the separately sequenced CD4+ and CD8+ repertoires. TCRdb handled the public reads itself, with Q25 trimming in fastp and clone calling in MiXCR, and kept productive beta chains. Every distinct CDR3 protein forms one entry, paired with its most common genes and DNA. The V and J calls here are based on TCRdb, not the publication. In all, the sample holds about 470,000 distinct CDR3 sequences, and 25% of those were seen once. The ten largest clones represent 12% of the sample.

The germline V gene encodes CDR1 DFQATT and CDR2 SNEGSKA (reference sequence). From its cysteine to its phenylalanine, the CDR3 spans 13 amino acids. This entry keeps only the CDR3 DNA: 39 bases, framed from base 1. Deletion took 0 bases off V and 7 bases off J, with a span of 13 bases between the germline ends. This clonotype was observed a few times. Its antigen is still unknown. No base-level quality is on record; no much larger clone is a single base apart. Rearrangement joined TRBV20-1 to TRBJ2-7; the D gene identity is not certain. The receptor was derived from an adult woman who had mild COVID-19 (a few samples of this study predate the infection). The sample titles of this study are shuffled in the database, so cell type and time point are left out; the donor was told from shared clones. Source material: PBMCs or a T cell subset sorted from them (not recorded which). For the CDR3, the sequence is CSARDGRPGEQYF. The sequence in DNA is TGCAGTGCTAGAGATGGCCGGCCCGGTGAGCAGTACTTC.